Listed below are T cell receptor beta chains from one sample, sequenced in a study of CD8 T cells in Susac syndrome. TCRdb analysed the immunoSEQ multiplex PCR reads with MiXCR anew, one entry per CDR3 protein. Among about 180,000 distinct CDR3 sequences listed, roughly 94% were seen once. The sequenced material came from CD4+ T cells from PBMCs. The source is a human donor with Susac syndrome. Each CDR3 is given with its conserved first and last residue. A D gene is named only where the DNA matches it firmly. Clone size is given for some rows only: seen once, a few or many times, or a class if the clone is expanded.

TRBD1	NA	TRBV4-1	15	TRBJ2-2	TGCGCCAGCAGCCTCCGGGACAGAAAAACCGGGGAGCTGTTTTTT	CASSLRDRKTGELFF
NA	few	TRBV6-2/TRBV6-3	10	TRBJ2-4	TGTGCCAACGGGTGTGACATTCAGTACTTC	CANGCDIQYF
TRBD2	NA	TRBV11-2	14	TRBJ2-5	TGTGCCAGCAGCACCGGGACTAGACAAGAGACCCAGTACTTC	CASSTGTRQETQYF
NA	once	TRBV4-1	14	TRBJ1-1	TGCGCCAGCAGCCAAGACAGGGAGGACACTGAAGCTTTCTTT	CASSQDREDTEAFF
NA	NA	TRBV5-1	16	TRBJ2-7	TGCGCCAGCAGCTTGAGCCGGCCGAGAAAGGACTACGAGCAGTACTTC	CASSLSRPRKDYEQYF
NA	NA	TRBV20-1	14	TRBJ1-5	TGCAGTGCTTCCACGGAGGGGGGGAATCAGCCCCAGCATTTT	CSASTEGGNQPQHF
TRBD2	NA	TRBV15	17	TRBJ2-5	TGTACCACCAGCAGAGATGTATTCGGGGGGGCCCTGAAGACCCAGTACTTC	CTTSRDVFGGALKTQYF
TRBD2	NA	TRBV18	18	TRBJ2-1	TGTGCCAGCTCACCACCGGTAGGGACTACCCCTTTGTACAATGAGCAGTTCTTC	CASSPPVGTTPLYNEQFF
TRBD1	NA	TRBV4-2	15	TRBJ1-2	TGTGCCAGCAGCCAAGATCAAGGGACAGCTTATGGCTACACCTTC	CASSQDQGTAYGYTF
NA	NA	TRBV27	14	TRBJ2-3	TGTGCCAGCAGTTTAAGGGGCAGTCTGGGTACGCAGTATTTT	CASSLRGSLGTQYF
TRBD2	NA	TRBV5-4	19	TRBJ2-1	TGTGCCAGCAGCTTCCTAGTTGGGACTAGCGGGGGGGCGGTAGATGAGCAGTTCTTC	CASSFLVGTSGGAVDEQFF
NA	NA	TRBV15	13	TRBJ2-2	TGTGCCACCAGCAGAGATTTGGCCGGGGAGCTGTTTTTT	CATSRDLAGELFF
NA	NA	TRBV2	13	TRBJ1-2	TGTGCCAGCACCATAAGACAGGATTATGGCTACACCTTC	CASTIRQDYGYTF
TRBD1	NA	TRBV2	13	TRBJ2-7	TGTGCCAGCATAGGGACAGAGTCCTACGAGCAGTACTTC	CASIGTESYEQYF
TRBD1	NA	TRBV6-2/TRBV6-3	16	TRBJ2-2	TGTGCCAGCAGGCGGCCGGGACAGAGTAACACCGGGGAGCTGTTTTTT	CASRRPGQSNTGELFF
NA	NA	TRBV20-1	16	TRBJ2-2	TGCAGTGCTAGAGGCCCTCCTTTAGGGAACACCGGGGAGCTGTTTTTT	CSARGPPLGNTGELFF
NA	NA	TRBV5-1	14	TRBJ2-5	TGCGCCAGCAGCTTGGACGAAGGACAAGAGACCCAGTACTTC	CASSLDEGQETQYF
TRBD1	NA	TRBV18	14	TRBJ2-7	TGTGCCAGCTCACGCCGGGACAGTCTGCACGAGCAGTACTTC	CASSRRDSLHEQYF
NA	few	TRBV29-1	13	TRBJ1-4	TGCAGCGTTGCTATAACAGGGAGCGAAAAACTGTTTTTT	CSVAITGSEKLFF
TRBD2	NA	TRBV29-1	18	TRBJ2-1	TGCAGCGTTGAAGGAGGACCAGGACTGGCGGGAGGAGGCGATGAGCAGTTCTTC	CSVEGGPGLAGGGDEQFF
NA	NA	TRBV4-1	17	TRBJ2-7	TGCGCCAGCAGCCAAGATGGGGTCACCCGGTCCTCCTACGAGCAGTACTTC	CASSQDGVTRSSYEQYF
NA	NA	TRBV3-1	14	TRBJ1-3	TGTGCCAGCAGCCATGGGGGGCCTGGAAACACCATATATTTT	CASSHGGPGNTIYF
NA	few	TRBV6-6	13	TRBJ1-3	TGTGCCAGCTCACGGGGGTCGGGAAACACCATATATTTT	CASSRGSGNTIYF
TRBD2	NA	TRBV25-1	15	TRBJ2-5	TGTGCCAGCAGTGATTGGCGGGGGGGCCGGGAGACCCAGTACTTC	CASSDWRGGRETQYF
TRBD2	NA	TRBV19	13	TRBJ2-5	TGTGCCACATCCGGGACTAGCACTGAGACCCAGTACTTC	CATSGTSTETQYF
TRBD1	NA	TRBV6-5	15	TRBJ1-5	TGTGCCAGCAGTTCGGACAGGGGTGGCAATCAGCCCCAGCATTTT	CASSSDRGGNQPQHF
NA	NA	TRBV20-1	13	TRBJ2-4	TGCAGTGCTAGAGACACTCAAAAGAACATTCAGTACTTC	CSARDTQKNIQYF
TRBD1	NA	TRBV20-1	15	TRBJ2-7	TGCAGTGCACGAACCGGGACAGGGGGCAGGGACGAGCAGTACTTC	CSARTGTGGRDEQYF
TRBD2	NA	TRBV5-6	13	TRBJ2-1	TGTGCCAGCAGCTTGGTGATACTAGCGGAGCAGTTCTTC	CASSLVILAEQFF
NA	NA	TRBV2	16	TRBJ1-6	TGTGCCAGCAGTCAGTTGCCCACAGCCCATCATTCACCCCTCCACTTT	CASSQLPTAHHSPLHF
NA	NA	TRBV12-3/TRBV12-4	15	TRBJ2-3	TGTGCCAGCAGTTTCGGCCCCCAGCTCGCAGATACGCAGTATTTT	CASSFGPQLADTQYF
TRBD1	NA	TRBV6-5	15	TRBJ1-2	TGTGCCAGCAGCCTAAGGGGGCCCCGATTAAGTGGCTACACCTTC	CASSLRGPRLSGYTF
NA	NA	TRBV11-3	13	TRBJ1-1	TGTGCCAGCAAGGGCAGGGAGAACACTGAAGCTTTCTTT	CASKGRENTEAFF
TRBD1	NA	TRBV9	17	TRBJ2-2	TGTGCCAGCAGCACCCCCGACAGGGCCTATTGGGCCGGGGAGCTGTTTTTT	CASSTPDRAYWAGELFF
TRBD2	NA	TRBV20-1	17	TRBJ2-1	TGCAGTGCTCGGACTAGCGGGAGGAGGGGCTCCTACAATGAGCAGTTCTTC	CSARTSGRRGSYNEQFF
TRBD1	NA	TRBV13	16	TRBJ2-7	TGTGCCAGCAGCTTAGTGTTTGGACAGGACTCCTACGAGCAGTACTTC	CASSLVFGQDSYEQYF
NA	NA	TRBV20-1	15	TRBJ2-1	TGCAGTGCTTTTAGCGGAGGGAGCTCCTACAATGAGCAGTTCTTC	CSAFSGGSSYNEQFF
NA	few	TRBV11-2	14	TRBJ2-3	TGTGCCAGCAGCTTAGTCCTCGGCACAGATACGCAGTATTTT	CASSLVLGTDTQYF
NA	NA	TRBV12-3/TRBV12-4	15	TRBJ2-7	TGTGCCAGCAATAAACCAGCGGACGTCTCCTACGAGCAGTACTTC	CASNKPADVSYEQYF
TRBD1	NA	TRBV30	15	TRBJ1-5	TGTGCCTGGAGCGCAGACAGGGGAAGCAATCAGCCCCAGCATTTT	CAWSADRGSNQPQHF
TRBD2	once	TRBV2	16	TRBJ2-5	TGTGCCAGCAGCCCGGGACTAGGCGACGCAGGCGGGACCCAGTACTTC	CASSPGLGDAGGTQYF
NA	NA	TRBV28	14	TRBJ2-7	TGTGCCAGCAGTTTTGGGTTTTCGTCCTACGAGCAGTACTTC	CASSFGFSSYEQYF
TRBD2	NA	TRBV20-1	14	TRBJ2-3	TGCAGTGCTAGCGGGGGGGCCCCTACAGATACGCAGTATTTT	CSASGGAPTDTQYF
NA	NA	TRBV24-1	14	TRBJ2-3	TGTGCCACCAGTGATTGGGGGAAATCGGATACGCAGTATTTT	CATSDWGKSDTQYF